A single sample is the source of the 4 T cell receptor beta chains below, sequenced in a study of naive and memory T cell subsets. General study points: Especially in CD8 cells, naive repertoires contained a few larger clonotypes, possibly CD45RA-re-expressing memory cells.

Both TRBC1 and TRBC2 were covered by a beta constant-region primer of two equimolar oligonucleotides. Ligated cDNA was amplified by four rounds of PCR with nested alpha and beta constant-region primers and SP2. Using its own MiXCR run on the UMI-ligation and nested PCR reads, TCRdb lists one record per CDR3 protein. The table has around 160,000 distinct CDR3 sequences, roughly 22% seen once. What these receptors recognize is not known. The sample consisted of naive CD4+ T cells from blood. Receptors were obtained from a human donor in good health.

This clonotype has more than one count but fewer than ten. The chain links TRBV12-3 or TRBV12-4 to TRBJ1-2; tentative D call: TRBD1 (5 bases). The length of the CDR3 is 14 residues. Trimming pared 3 bases from V and 8 bases from J, leaving 16 bases between. The CDR3, as DNA: TGTGCCAGCAGTTTTCTGGCAGGGTCGGAAGGCTACACCTTC. Translated: CASSFLAGSEGYTF.

The CDR3 loop is CASSSTGAVQPQHF. Written as DNA, the CDR3 is TGTGCCAGCAGTTCCACAGGGGCGGTTCAGCCCCAGCATTTT. The chain employs TRBV2 and TRBJ1-5; 7 bases line up with TRBD1. The CDR3 covers 14 residues. V trimming: 5 bases; J trimming: 6 bases; junction bases outside the gene matches: 7. CDR1 SNHLY and CDR2 FYNNEI come from the germline V gene.

This clonotype has ten or more counts. The chain couples TRBV12-5 to TRBJ2-2, with D tentatively TRBD2 (6 bases). V was trimmed by 5 bases and J by 12 bases, leaving 10 bases between them. From germline, CDR1 is LGHNT and CDR2 FRNRAP. This CDR3 spans 11 amino acids. This CDR3 is CASGPRGKLFF. The DNA of the CDR3 is TGTGCTAGTGGTCCTCGGGGGAAGCTGTTTTTT.

This clonotype was counted only a few times. The chain couples TRBV9 to TRBJ2-1; 7 nucleotides match TRBD1. This CDR3 region has 15 residues. Per the germline V gene, CDR1 is SGDLS and CDR2 is YYNGEE. V dropped 6 bases and J dropped 4; count of bases not matched to a gene: 10. In nucleotides, the CDR3 is TGTGCCAGCACAGGGGGAGCGCCGAGTTACAATGAGCAGTTCTTC. This sequence encodes CASTGGAPSYNEQFF.